This T cell receptor (beta chain) was retrieved from a study of patients and donors after allogeneic stem cell transplantation. From the RT-PCR reads, TCRdb called clonotypes with MiXCR, one entry per CDR3 protein. In the table there are about a million distinct CDR3 sequences, more than 15% of which are singletons. CDR3 length: 16 residues. Trimming shortened V by 3 bases and J by 3 bases, and 17 bases separated the two germline ends. Germline assignment: CDR1 SGHAT and CDR2 FQDESV (reference sequence). This receptor was identified in a human donor who was either an allogeneic HSCT recipient or a stem cell or donor lymphocyte infusion donor (not recorded which). It is not recorded whose cells these are; they may come from a transplant donor. Sequencing input: blood, either unsorted or a sorted T cell fraction (not recorded which). This rearrangement joins TRBV11-1 to TRBJ2-5; the D gene is possibly TRBD2 (5 bases). The CDR3 DNA sequence: TGTGCCAGCAGCTTCGGACTTCGCCCGCCTAAAGAGACCCAGTACTTC. This sequence encodes CASSFGLRPPKETQYF.